The 5 T cell receptor beta chains given below trace back to one sample, sequenced in a study of blood T cell repertoires in COVID-19. Assay: immunoSEQ multiplex PCR; the TCRdb copy retains only in-frame clones and omits some. The top ten clones hold 5.1% of a sample with more than 95,000 clones, about 88% of them seen once. Material for sequencing was peripheral blood. Receptor source: a human donor in a cohort sampled during active COVID-19.

The genes are TRBV10-3 and TRBJ1-5, with D possibly being TRBD1 (5 bases). This CDR3 has 13 residues. In germline, CDR1 is ENHRY, CDR2 SYGVKD. The V and J ends lost 5 bases and 6 bases respectively, with 11 bases between them. The CDR3 sequence: CAISQGLGQPQHF. CDR3 sequence (DNA): TGTGCCATCAGTCAGGGACTGGGTCAGCCCCAGCATTTT.

This clone has only one observation. The gene calls are TRBV2 and TRBJ1-2, with D possibly matching TRBD1 (6 bases). The ends were cut back, 3 bases at V and 4 bases at J, with 12 bases in the middle. Germline loops: CDR1 SNHLY, CDR2 FYNNEI. The CDR3 loop spans 14 amino acids. The CDR3 reads CASSETGVVYGYTF. CDR3 bases: TGTGCCAGCAGTGAGACAGGAGTAGTCTATGGCTACACCTTC.

A single count supports this clone. The rearrangement joins TRBV27 to TRBJ1-2; a weak D match, TRBD1 (5 bases). CDR1 MNHEY and CDR2 SMNVEV come from the germline V gene (reference sequence). The CDR3 spans 15 residues. The V and J ends lost 5 bases and 4 bases respectively, with 17 bases between them. The CDR3 region is CASSPPRGDFYGYTF. For the CDR3, the DNA is TGTGCCAGCAGTCCCCCTCGGGGGGACTTCTATGGCTACACCTTC.

This chain connects TRBV11-3 to TRBJ2-1; D call uncertain. The V end was cut by 5 bases, the J end by 4 bases, with 18 bases between. The CDR3 has 16 residues. Germline V gives CDR1 SGHNT, CDR2 YENEEA. The CDR3 loop reads CASSPEILPRYNEQFF. The CDR3, as DNA: TGTGCCAGCAGCCCCGAAATCTTGCCGCGGTACAATGAGCAGTTCTTC.

V is TRBV3-1 (or the pseudogene TRBV3-2) and J is TRBJ2-1; TRBD1 might be the D (5 bases). The CDR3 loop spans 15 amino acids. Per the germline V gene, CDR1 is LGHDT and CDR2 is YNNKEL (reference sequence). Trimming removed 4 bases at V and 4 bases at J, with 14 bases between. The CDR3: CASSPDAGLYNEQFF. The CDR3 DNA is TGTGCCAGCAGCCCCGACGCAGGGTTGTACAATGAGCAGTTCTTC.